Below are 15 T cell receptor beta chains sequenced from a single sample in a study of blood T cell repertoires in COVID-19 (dated by TCRdb to about 2020). The method behind the library was the immunoSEQ multiplex PCR assay. Sourced from immuneACCESS, this table was stored by TCRdb with only in-frame sequences that have V and J called. A share of the clones is absent; for the studies checked, an unresolved V gene accounts for under half, and the remainder has no known explanation. The sample table records tens of thousands of clones; around nine tenths of these occur just once. The ten largest clones represent about 5.2% of the sample. Input material: peripheral blood. The receptors derive from a man in his sixties with acute or convalescent COVID-19.

V and J are TRBV30 and TRBJ1-1, with D possibly matching TRBD1 (5 bases). Germline V CDR1 and CDR2: GTSNPN, SVGIG (reference sequence). V was pared by 1 base and J by 4 bases, with 10 bases between. CDR3 length: 13 residues. The CDR3 here is CAWSAGRVTEAFF. CDR3 nucleotide sequence: TGTGCCTGGAGTGCGGGCAGGGTCACTGAAGCTTTCTTT.

The rearrangement uses TRBV19 and TRBJ2-5; D is uncertain. Germline V lookup: CDR1 LNHDA, CDR2 SQIVND (reference sequence). Between the trimmed V and J ends, which lost 1 base and 2 bases, there was a span of 8 bases. This CDR3 is built from 14 residues. DNA for the CDR3: TGTGCCAGTAGTATAGCCCAGATACAAGAGACCCAGTACTTC. The encoded protein is CASSIAQIQETQYF.

This clone was detected only once. The V call is TRBV6-5, the J call TRBJ2-7; D is uncertain. Between the trimmed V and J ends, which lost 5 bases and 5 bases, there was a span of 7 bases. CDR1 MNHEY and CDR2 SVGAGI come from the germline V gene. The CDR3 is made up of 11 amino acids. This chain's CDR3 is CASSSRDEQYF. CDR3 bases: TGTGCCAGCAGTAGTCGCGACGAGCAGTACTTC.

This rearrangement joins TRBV19 to TRBJ2-7; 8 bases align to TRBD1. The V gene end was trimmed by 1 base and the J gene end by 2 bases; junction bases not matched to a gene: 4. The CDR3 sequence is 15 residues long. Germline V CDR1 and CDR2: LNHDA, SQIVND (reference sequence). The CDR3 DNA reads TGTGCCAGTAGTATAGTAGGGACAGGCCCCTACGAGCAGTACTTC. This codes for CASSIVGTGPYEQYF.

V usage is TRBV10-2 and J usage is TRBJ2-7, with a possible D match to TRBD2 (5 bases). The CDR3 is 13 residues long. From germline, CDR1 is WSHSY and CDR2 SAAADI. Trimming took 6 bases from V and 2 from J, leaving 11 bases between them. The CDR3 loop is CASSQPGTYEQYF. The DNA for the CDR3 is TGCGCCAGCAGCCAACCGGGGACCTACGAGCAGTACTTC.

The V gene is TRBV11-2, the J gene TRBJ2-3, with a tentative D call TRBD2 (5 bases). Trimming removed 7 bases at V and 6 bases at J, with 14 bases between. The CDR3 covers 13 residues. Germline lookup yields CDR1 SGHAT and CDR2 FQNNGV. CDR3 coding DNA: TGTGCCAGCACCACCCCGGGGTCGGATACGCAGTATTTT. This sequence encodes CASTTPGSDTQYF.

The chain employs TRBV7-3 and TRBJ2-3; 7 bases fit TRBD2. Germline V gives CDR1 SGHTA, CDR2 FQGTGA. CDR3 size: 14 residues. J gave up 1 base and V 5 bases, and 3 bases lay outside the gene matches. CDR3 bases: TGTGCCAGCAGCCCCGCGGGGGGCACAGATACGCAGTATTTT. It specifies CASSPAGGTDTQYF.

The chain joins TRBV6-5 to TRBJ1-1; 11 bases line up with TRBD1. CDR1 and CDR2 from the germline V gene are MNHEY and SVGAGI. The V segment lost 4 bases and the J segment 2 bases; nucleotides outside the gene matches: 0. The CDR3 length is 14 residues. CDR3 bases: TGTGCCAGCAGTTGGACAGGGGGCAACACTGAAGCTTTCTTT. This translates into CASSWTGGNTEAFF.

The chain employs TRBV19 and TRBJ1-2; 10 nucleotides match TRBD1. Losses at the gene ends were 3 bases for V and 4 bases for J; bases not matched to a gene: 5. Germline V gene sequence: CDR1 LNHDA, CDR2 SQIVND (reference sequence). This CDR3 spans 15 amino acids. CDR3 in DNA: TGTGCCAGTAGTATTGGAGGGGACAGGGGCTATGGCTACACCTTC. Residues: CASSIGGDRGYGYTF.

This clone has more than one count but fewer than ten. The chain couples TRBV10-3 to TRBJ1-4; D possibly corresponds to TRBD1 (6 bases). The germline V gene has CDR1 ENHRY and CDR2 SYGVKD. The CDR3 length is 15 residues. The V gene lost 2 bases and the J gene lost 8 bases, with 15 bases spanning the gap. Written as DNA, the CDR3 is TGTGCCATCAGTGAGACTGTGGGGGCGACAGAAAAACTGTTTTTT. It is translated as CAISETVGATEKLFF.

V usage is TRBV18 and J usage is TRBJ2-7; D unclear. This CDR3 comprises 12 residues. V shed 3 bases and J shed 4 bases, with 7 bases lying between them. Per germline, CDR1 KGHSH and CDR2 LQKENI. The CDR3 is CASSPTSYEQYF. In DNA form, the CDR3 reads TGTGCCAGCTCACCCACCAGTTACGAGCAGTACTTC.

The V gene is TRBV29-1, the J gene TRBJ2-1; 7 nucleotides agree with TRBD1. This CDR3 is built from 13 residues. V shed 8 bases and J 4 bases; nucleotides not matched to a gene: 8. CDR1 SQVTM and CDR2 ANQGSEA come from the germline V gene. The CDR3 protein is CSTSPGGYNEQFF. The DNA of the CDR3 is TGCAGCACCTCCCCAGGGGGTTACAATGAGCAGTTCTTC.

V is TRBV5-1 and J is TRBJ2-3; 14 bases map to TRBD2. The CDR3 totals 18 residues. Germline values: CDR1 SGHRS, CDR2 YFSETQ. V lost 3 bases to trimming and J lost 1 base; unmatched junction nucleotides: 7. The CDR3, as DNA: TGCGCCAGCAGCTCCGGGACTAGCGGGGGCGGAGGCACAGATACGCAGTATTTT. As protein: CASSSGTSGGGGTDTQYF.

The J gene is TRBJ2-7, the V gene TRBV3-1 (or the pseudogene TRBV3-2); TRBD2 agrees at 8 bases. The germline CDR1 and CDR2 sequences are LGHDT and YNNKEL (reference sequence). V gave up 5 bases and J gave up 0 bases; unmatched junction bases: 9. The CDR3 sequence is 16 residues long. CDR3 in DNA: TGTGCCAGCAGCTCAAGCGCGGGGGGCACCTCCTACGAGCAGTACTTC. Residues: CASSSSAGGTSYEQYF.

This chain connects TRBV30 to TRBJ1-2; TRBD1 aligns across 11 bases. The CDR3 has 16 residues. CDR1 and CDR2 from the germline V gene are GTSNPN and SVGIG (reference sequence). The junction had 11 bases not matched to a gene; V was cut back by 4 bases and J by 4 bases. The CDR3 sequence is CAWTPGQGGSFYGYTF. The CDR3 DNA reads TGTGCCTGGACACCGGGACAGGGGGGATCCTTCTATGGCTACACCTTC.